The 15 T cell receptor beta chains below come from one sample, sequenced in a study of early T cells in non-severe SARS-CoV-2 infection. A single record per CDR3 protein comes from TCRdb applying MiXCR to the 5' RACE reads. This sample carries tens of thousands of distinct CDR3 sequences, over 10% of them seen once, and the ten largest clones take about 9.3%. The sample here was whole blood, taken at baseline. The receptors come from an adult who was a healthcare worker with PCR-confirmed SARS-CoV-2 infection or an uninfected control (not recorded which).

V and J are TRBV12-3 or TRBV12-4 and TRBJ1-1, with TRBD1 identical over 7 bases. The junction had 6 bases not matched to a gene; V was cut back by 7 bases and J by 1 base. This CDR3 region has 14 residues. CDR3: CASTYRGGNTEAFF. CDR3 in DNA: TGTGCCAGCACCTACAGGGGCGGGAACACTGAAGCTTTCTTT.

J is TRBJ2-1 and V is TRBV7-9; 14 nucleotides line up with TRBD2. V lost 5 bases, J lost 3 bases, and 9 bases stayed unmatched. The CDR3 runs to 18 residues. Germline V gives CDR1 SEHNR, CDR2 FQNEAQ (reference sequence). CDR3 in amino acids: CASSPGGLAGGSYNEQFF. CDR3 nucleotides: TGTGCCAGCAGCCCAGGAGGACTAGCGGGAGGTAGCTACAATGAGCAGTTCTTC. Full variable domain (remainder filled in from reference TRBV7-9 and TRBJ2-1): DTGVSQNPRHKITKRGQNVTFRCDPISEHNRLYWYRQTLGQGPEFLTYFQNEAQLEKSRLLSDRFSAERPKGSFSTLEIQRTEQGDSAMYLCASSPGGLAGGSYNEQFFGPGTRLTVL.

This clonotype occurred a few times. This chain joins TRBV4-1 and TRBJ2-1; D ambiguous. Germline loops: CDR1 MGHRA, CDR2 YSYEKL. The CDR3 has 16 residues. Trimming pared 4 bases from V and 4 bases from J, leaving 17 bases between. The CDR3 sequence: CASSRPTRGKYNEQFF. The CDR3 region has the DNA TGCGCCAGCAGCCGCCCTACGCGCGGAAAATACAATGAGCAGTTCTTC.

The V gene is TRBV5-6, the J gene TRBJ1-4; no clear D. CDR3 length equals 14 residues. The V gene's germline CDR1 is SGHDT and CDR2 YYEEEE. Trimming left V 0 bases short and J 4 bases short, with 7 bases between. The CDR3 loop reads CASSLGDYNEKLFF. The CDR3 DNA follows: TGTGCCAGCAGCTTGGGCGACTATAATGAAAAACTGTTTTTT.

This clonotype has just a few counts. The chain joins TRBV6-2 or TRBV6-3 to TRBJ1-6, with D unclear. Trimming removed 9 bases at V and 8 bases at J, with 14 bases between. Germline CDR1 reads MNHEY; CDR2 reads SVGEGT. The CDR3 runs 13 residues. The DNA of the CDR3 is TGTGCCAGTACGGACGTTATTGATTCACCCCTCCACTTT. This translates into CASTDVIDSPLHF.

This clonotype has a handful of counts. The chain couples TRBV11-2 to TRBJ2-1; no clear D gene. CDR1 and CDR2 from the germline V gene are SGHAT and FQNNGV. The CDR3 is 15 residues long. V was shortened by 3 bases and J by 4 bases, with 13 bases between the two germline ends. CDR3 DNA: TGTGCCAGCAGCTTTACGGGTGAGAATTACAATGAGCAGTTCTTC. This sequence encodes CASSFTGENYNEQFF.

This clonotype came up a few times. The V gene is TRBV7-2, the J gene TRBJ1-5, with D possibly matching TRBD1 (6 bases). Germline-derived CDR1 and CDR2 are SGHTA and FQGNSA. V shed 1 base and J shed 2 bases, with 6 bases lying between them. This CDR3 has 14 amino acids. CDR3 amino acids: CASSLGQGNQPQHF. In DNA, the CDR3 is TGTGCCAGCAGCTTAGGACAGGGCAATCAGCCCCAGCATTTT.

The chain employs TRBV4-1 and TRBJ2-2; no definite D call. The V and J ends lost 4 bases and 2 bases respectively, with 5 bases between them. CDR3 length: 13 amino acids. Per the germline V gene, CDR1 is MGHRA and CDR2 is YSYEKL. The CDR3 bases are TGCGCCAGCAGCCCGATAAACACCGGGGAGCTGTTTTTT. Translated, it gives CASSPINTGELFF.

This clonotype was picked up many times. This chain links TRBV2 with TRBJ1-1; possibly TRBD1 for D (5 bases). The germline CDR1 and CDR2 sequences are SNHLY and FYNNEI. The V end was cut by 10 bases, the J end by 7 bases, with 22 bases between. This CDR3 contains 14 residues. CDR3 in amino acids: CATDWGTPQGEAFF. CDR3 bases: TGTGCCACCGACTGGGGGACCCCCCAGGGTGAAGCTTTCTTT.

This clonotype has just a few counts. V and J are TRBV20-1 and TRBJ1-6; D not certain. This CDR3 is built from 13 residues. V lost 6 bases and J lost 7, with 13 bases in between. Germline V gene sequence: CDR1 DFQATT, CDR2 SNEGSKA (reference sequence). The CDR3 spells CSAIPTFNSPLHF. In DNA, the CDR3 is TGCAGTGCCATACCGACTTTCAATTCACCCCTCCACTTT.

The chain carries TRBV12-3 or TRBV12-4 and TRBJ2-7; 9 bases fit TRBD2. V gave up 7 bases and J gave up 4 bases; unmatched junction bases: 8. The CDR3 runs to 14 residues. CDR3 in amino acids: CASKLAGARYEQYF. In DNA, the CDR3 is TGTGCCAGCAAACTAGCGGGCGCTCGGTACGAGCAGTACTTC.

This clonotype occurred a few times. The rearrangement links TRBV12-3 or TRBV12-4 to TRBJ2-5, with 9 bases that match TRBD1. V lost 5 bases, J lost 2 bases, and 3 bases stayed unmatched. The CDR3 is 14 amino acids. The CDR3 sequence is CASSPGQGQETQYF. In DNA, the CDR3 is TGTGCCAGCAGTCCGGGACAGGGACAAGAGACCCAGTACTTC.

This clonotype occurred many times. The V gene is TRBV7-9, the J gene TRBJ2-3, with a possible D match to TRBD1 (6 bases). The germline CDR1 and CDR2 sequences are SEHNR and FQNEAQ (reference sequence). Trimming cost V 2 bases and J 4 bases, with 7 bases left between them. The CDR3 sequence is 13 residues long. The CDR3 loop reads CASSLKGADTQYF. DNA of the CDR3: TGTGCCAGCAGCTTAAAGGGGGCAGATACGCAGTATTTT.

This clonotype was seen only a few times. The chain couples TRBV18 to TRBJ2-1, with D uncertain. The CDR3 is 15 amino acids. CDR1 and CDR2 (germline): KGHSH, LQKENI. Trimming cost V 3 bases and J 9 bases, with 18 bases left between them. This chain's CDR3 is CASSPGQFAMGEQFF. CDR3 nucleotides: TGTGCCAGCTCACCTGGGCAGTTCGCGATGGGTGAGCAGTTCTTC.

The V call is TRBV20-1, the J call TRBJ1-5; D is unclear. V lost 0 bases and J lost 2, with 8 bases in between. This CDR3 has 14 residues. The germline V gene encodes CDR1 DFQATT and CDR2 SNEGSKA (reference sequence). CDR3 nucleotides: TGCAGTGCTAGAGATTATTTGGGCAATCAGCCCCAGCATTTT. Translation gives CSARDYLGNQPQHF.